The text below deals with one T cell receptor (beta chain). This clone's antigen is unknown. One base away there is no much larger clone; base qualities are not given. The sample is drawn from a study of T cells in localized non-small cell lung cancer (dated by TCRdb to 2020 to 2022). In the study overall: The study analyzed T cell repertoires of 200 to 250 early-stage NSCLC patients, comparing tumors and uninvolved tumor-adjacent lungs. The mean age of the NSCLC patients was roughly 70 years, with about 120 men and approximately 100 women. The cohort comprised approximately 240 treatment-naïve NSCLC patients with resected, localized lung tumors. Broader findings and caveats from the paper: Of the top 100 tumor clones, a median of around 57 were detected in paired uninvolved adjacent lung; under 30 were also among that lung's top 100. Uninvolved tumor-adjacent lung showed the highest T cell clonality, higher than tumor, which suggests more focused antigenic responses in the adjacent lung. Longer overall survival was associated with higher blood T cell density, whereas shorter survival was associated with higher adjacent-lung clonality. Because of the exploratory design, TCR variables were selected using unadjusted p-values without false-discovery rate correction. Multi-region tumor sequencing was not performed, so intratumor heterogeneity could not be excluded.

At diagnosis, tumor, uninvolved tumor-adjacent lung and peripheral blood were collected and then preserved as a mix of FFPE and fresh-frozen material. For TCR repertoire profiling, blood samples were analyzed as peripheral blood mononuclear cells. V is pared back by 3 bases and J by 0 bases, with 14 bases lying between the germline termini. Inclusive of the bounding cysteine and phenylalanine, the CDR3 is 16 residues long. This entry keeps only the CDR3 DNA: 48 bases, framed from base 1. The CDR1 and CDR2 encoded by the germline V gene (reference sequence) are SGHAT and FQDESV. The immunoSEQ Assay was used to sequence TCR beta CDR3 regions from DNA. Regarding the original processing steps: T cell density was computed as TCR beta template counts normalized to usable DNA estimated by amplifying housekeeping genes. Richness was estimated using the preseqR package, with extrapolation to 400,000 templates for PBMC samples and to 120,000 templates for tissue samples. Clonality was calculated as one minus Pielou's evenness. Tissue-enriched TCRs were identified by differential abundance testing using productive amino-acid clonotypes, minimum total count 5 and alpha 0.1. The Jaccard Index and the Morisita Overlap Index were used to measure how much the repertoires overlapped between compartments. GLIPH grouped TCR beta CDR3s together with public tetramer-defined viral CDR3s, and a viral motif had to include at least three viral sequences and also show V-gene enrichment. Held by TCRdb, this immuneACCESS table contains in-frame sequences only and omits some clones. Under half of the omission traces to an unresolved V gene where checked; the cause of the rest is unknown. The V and J calls and clone size come from that table; D and trimming were worked out from the DNA. The sample table records approximately 140,000 clones; roughly 90% of these occur just once. Over 1.5% of the sample is held by the ten biggest clonotypes.

The specimen was peripheral blood, collected before any cancer treatment. The TCR comes from a female donor of 60 years or more with stage I lung adenocarcinoma. This chain is built from TRBV11-1 and TRBJ1-1; the D gene is unclear. The CDR3 region has the sequence CASSFRPGRMNTEAFF. Here is the DNA: TGTGCCAGCAGCTTTCGCCCCGGGCGAATGAACACTGAAGCTTTCTTT. Beyond the CDR3, the reference TRBV11-1 and TRBJ1-1 genes provide the residues; the full variable domain reads: EAEVAQSPRYKITEKSQAVAFWCDPISGHATLYWYRQILGQGPELLVQFQDESVVDDSQLPKDRFSAERLKGVDSTLKIQPAELGDSAMYLCASSFRPGRMNTEAFFGQGTRLTVV.